The 26 T cell receptor beta chains below were found in one sample sequenced in a study of Ad26.COV2.S vaccination and SARS-CoV-2 variants. TCRdb's table, derived via immunoSEQ multiplex PCR, lists solely in-frame clones and lacks some. The sample lists tens of thousands of clones; approximately 83% were seen once. The starting material was peripheral blood, obtained after recovery from COVID-19. Source of these receptors: a human donor who had recovered from COVID-19.

The gene calls are TRBV9 and TRBJ2-7; 7 bases line up with TRBD2. This CDR3 comprises 14 residues. Trimming took 1 base from V and 3 from J; bases not matched to a gene: 4. The germline CDR1 and CDR2 sequences are SGDLS and YYNGEE. The CDR3 sequence is CASSVNPSGYEQYF. The CDR3, as DNA: TGTGCCAGCAGCGTAAACCCTAGCGGCTACGAGCAGTACTTC.

The chain is built from TRBV6-5 and TRBJ2-2; D tentatively fits TRBD1 or TRBD2 (5 bases each). Per germline, CDR1 MNHEY and CDR2 SVGAGI. The CDR3 runs 15 residues. V lost 2 bases to trimming and J lost 8 bases, with 15 bases between them. The CDR3 sequence: CASSYGGRVTGELFF. The CDR3 DNA follows: TGTGCCAGCAGTTACGGGGGTAGAGTGACAGGGGAGCTGTTTTTT.

The genes are TRBV23-1 and TRBJ1-5; D is possibly TRBD1 (5 bases). TRBV23-1 falls under the ORF class, with uncertain function. This CDR3 is 20 amino acids long. The V gene lost 8 bases and the J gene lost 2 bases, with 31 bases spanning the gap. CDR3 in amino acids: CASPIGGKRSLRERNQPQHF. CDR3 DNA: TGCGCCAGCCCAATCGGGGGAAAAAGGAGCCTCCGGGAGCGCAATCAGCCCCAGCATTTT.

V and J are TRBV6-8 and TRBJ2-5; D gene unclear. The CDR3 is made up of 12 amino acids. The ends were cut back, 6 bases at V and 0 bases at J, with 5 bases in the middle. The germline gives CDR1 MNHGY, CDR2 SAAAGT. The CDR3, as DNA: TGTGCCAGCAGGGTAAACCAAGAGACCCAGTACTTC. Its translation is CASRVNQETQYF.

This clone has more than one count but fewer than ten. The chain employs TRBV27 and TRBJ1-1, with D maybe TRBD1 (6 bases). This CDR3 comprises 11 residues. From germline, CDR1 is MNHEY and CDR2 SMNVEV (reference sequence). Trimming pared 8 bases from V and 3 bases from J, leaving 7 bases between. CDR3 sequence: CASAGDTEAFF. The DNA of the CDR3 is TGTGCCAGCGCAGGGGACACTGAAGCTTTCTTT.

The chain has TRBV13 and TRBJ1-1, with D perhaps matching TRBD1 (5 bases). V dropped 3 bases and J dropped 0 bases, with 14 bases sitting between them. Germline-derived CDR1 and CDR2 are PRHDT and FYEKMQ (reference sequence). The CDR3 contains 16 residues. CDR3 nucleotide sequence: TGTGCCAGCAGCTTCGGCGGGGGAATGGTGAACACTGAAGCTTTCTTT. Translation: CASSFGGGMVNTEAFF.

V gene TRBV25-1 combines with J gene TRBJ1-1; TRBD1 matches at 8 bases. There are 13 residues in the CDR3. With V trimmed by 1 base and J by 11 bases, 6 bases remained unmatched. Germline V gives CDR1 MGHDK, CDR2 SYGVNS. In nucleotides, the CDR3 is TGTGCCAGCAGTGAATCAGGGGCAGGGGGCGCTTTCTTT. Residues: CASSESGAGGAFF. Complete variable domain (other parts from reference TRBV25-1 and TRBJ1-1): EADIYQTPRYLVIGTGKKITLECSQTMGHDKMYWYQQDPGMELHLIHYSYGVNSTEKGDLSSESTVSRIRTEHFPLTLESARPSHTSQYLCASSESGAGGAFFGQGTRLTVV.

This clone showed up just a few times. J is TRBJ2-7 and V is TRBV6-5; no clear D gene. V was pared by 0 bases and J by 0 bases, with 6 bases between. The length of the CDR3 is 14 residues. Per germline, CDR1 MNHEY and CDR2 SVGAGI. CDR3 DNA sequence: TGTGCCAGCAGTTACTCGCCCGTCTCCTACGAGCAGTACTTC. Protein sequence: CASSYSPVSYEQYF.

The chain employs TRBV5-6 and TRBJ2-7; D is tentatively TRBD1 or TRBD2 (5 bases each). The V and J ends lost 3 bases and 3 bases respectively, with 10 bases between them. Germline V gene lookup returns CDR1 SGHDT and CDR2 YYEEEE. This CDR3 comprises 13 residues. CDR3 in DNA: TGTGCCAGCAGCTGGGGACCGTTCTACGAGCAGTACGTC. It yields the protein CASSWGPFYEQYV.

CDR3 sequence (DNA): TGTGCCAGCAGGACCCGGCAGGGCCTCTACGAGCAGTACTTC. Translated, it gives CASRTRQGLYEQYF. This chain uses TRBV6-5 with TRBJ2-7; D is possibly TRBD1 (5 bases). V was clipped by 6 bases and J by 3 bases, with 15 bases between them. Germline V gene lookup returns CDR1 MNHEY and CDR2 SVGAGI. The CDR3 spans 14 residues.

This sequence joins TRBV6-4 and TRBJ1-2; 9 nucleotides match TRBD1. This CDR3 is 15 amino acids long. The trim removed 0 bases at V and 6 bases at J, leaving 5 bases unmatched. Germline V CDR1 and CDR2: MRHNA, SNTAGT. The chain's CDR3 is CASSDSNRGQDGYTF. The CDR3 region has the DNA TGTGCCAGCAGTGACTCAAACAGGGGGCAGGATGGCTACACCTTC.

This rearrangement joins TRBV5-1 to TRBJ2-2; 9 bases agree with TRBD2. From germline, CDR1 is SGHRS and CDR2 YFSETQ. The CDR3 spans 17 residues. With 1 base clipped from V and 2 bases from J, the junction kept 6 bases outside the gene matches. The DNA for the CDR3 is TGCGCCAGCAGCTTGATGGAAGCGGGGGGCAACACCGGGGAGCTGTTTTTT. Amino acids: CASSLMEAGGNTGELFF.

V is TRBV5-6 and J is TRBJ1-5; maybe TRBD1 (6 bases). Trimming shortened V by 0 bases and J by 3 bases, and 16 bases separated the two germline ends. In germline, CDR1 is SGHDT, CDR2 YYEEEE. The CDR3 runs to 17 residues. Here the CDR3 DNA reads TGTGCCAGCAGCTTGGGGGGAACGGGGGCATCCAATCAGCCCCAGCATTTT. Its protein product is CASSLGGTGASNQPQHF.

V and J are TRBV5-5 and TRBJ2-1, with D perhaps TRBD2 (5 bases). V dropped 1 base and J dropped 9 bases, with 14 bases sitting between them. This CDR3 comprises 14 residues. Germline-derived CDR1 and CDR2 are SGHKS and YYEKEE (reference sequence). The CDR3 coding sequence is TGTGCCAGCAGCTTGATGTACGCGGGCGGTGAGCAGTTCTTC. This sequence encodes CASSLMYAGGEQFF.

The chain links TRBV7-2 to TRBJ2-7, with a weak D call TRBD2 (5 bases). Looked up from germline, CDR1 is SGHTA and CDR2 is FQGNSA. This CDR3 contains 14 residues. V was pared by 5 bases and J by 5 bases, with 16 bases between. The CDR3 sequence is CASSAGLKADEQYF. The CDR3 DNA reads as TGTGCCAGCAGCGCGGGTCTCAAGGCCGACGAGCAGTACTTC. The full variable domain, its missing parts supplied by reference TRBV7-2 and TRBJ2-7, is GAGVSQSPSNKVTEKGKDVELRCDPISGHTALYWYRQSLGQGLEFLIYFQGNSAPDKSGLPSDRFSAERTGGSVSTLTIQRTQQEDSAVYLCASSAGLKADEQYFGPGTRLTVT.

The gene calls are TRBV27 and TRBJ2-1; D is ambiguous. The germline V gene encodes CDR1 MNHEY and CDR2 SMNVEV (reference sequence). The ends were cut back, 5 bases at V and 8 bases at J, with 10 bases in the middle. This CDR3 spans 12 amino acids. CDR3 protein: CASSTRQDEQFF. CDR3 DNA sequence: TGTGCCAGCAGTACCCGCCAGGATGAGCAGTTCTTC.

The chain couples TRBV6-6 to TRBJ2-5; D not certain. Germline CDR1 reads MNHNY; CDR2 reads SVGAGI (reference sequence). The CDR3 has 14 residues. Deletions cut 3 bases from V and 3 bases from J, with 11 bases between. CDR3 region: CASSYRSVEETQYF. CDR3 DNA: TGTGCCAGCAGTTATCGGTCCGTAGAAGAGACCCAGTACTTC.

This chain joins TRBV7-3 and TRBJ2-5; D possibly corresponds to TRBD2 (6 bases). V was pared by 2 bases and J by 5 bases, with 12 bases between. In germline, CDR1 is SGHTA, CDR2 FQGTGA. CDR3 size: 14 residues. DNA of the CDR3: TGTGCCAGCAGCTTATCCGGGGGTAGGGAGACCCAGTACTTC. Its protein is CASSLSGGRETQYF.

Only a few counts were recorded for this clone. The V call is TRBV6-5, the J call TRBJ1-2, with D perhaps matching TRBD1 (5 bases). V lost 0 bases and J lost 2, with 10 bases in between. Germline lookup yields CDR1 MNHEY and CDR2 SVGAGI. The length of the CDR3 is 15 residues. The CDR3 nucleotides read TGTGCCAGCAGTTACTCTGGGGGACTAAACTATGGCTACACCTTC. It is translated as CASSYSGGLNYGYTF.

The sample holds a few counts of this clone. This sequence joins TRBV5-6 and TRBJ1-4; D is uncertain. Trimming took 5 bases from V and 3 from J, leaving 17 bases between them. Germline loops: CDR1 SGHDT, CDR2 YYEEEE. This CDR3 has 16 residues. DNA of the CDR3: TGTGCCAGCAGTAACCGACCCGTTGGAGCTAATGAAAAACTGTTTTTT. Its translation: CASSNRPVGANEKLFF.

V is TRBV2 and J is TRBJ1-6, with D uncertain. The CDR3 totals 15 residues. Looked up from germline, CDR1 is SNHLY and CDR2 is FYNNEI. Between the trimmed V and J ends, which lost 6 bases and 7 bases, there was a span of 16 bases. This CDR3 is CASRAGGSSNSPLHF. The CDR3 DNA reads TGTGCCAGCAGGGCAGGTGGATCCAGCAATTCACCCCTCCACTTT.

This sequence joins TRBV12-3 or TRBV12-4 and TRBJ1-2; D not resolved. The V and J ends lost 0 bases and 3 bases respectively, with 2 bases between them. This CDR3 contains 12 residues. CDR3 nucleotides: TGTGCCAGCAGTTTAGCGGACTATGGCTACACCTTC. Its translation: CASSLADYGYTF.

The gene calls are TRBV27 and TRBJ2-2; 7 positions agree with TRBD2. The ends lost 3 bases at V and 6 bases at J; junction bases unmatched: 1. Germline V CDR1 and CDR2: MNHEY, SMNVEV (reference sequence). The CDR3 loop spans 13 amino acids. CDR3 DNA sequence: TGTGCCAGCAGTTTTCTAGCGGCCGGGGAGCTGTTTTTT. Protein: CASSFLAAGELFF.

The CDR3 spells CASSQLSQGWARGKNIQYF. The CDR3, as DNA: TGTGCCAGCTCACAACTATCACAGGGATGGGCTAGAGGCAAAAACATTCAGTACTTC. The chain joins TRBV18 to TRBJ2-4; possible D gene TRBD1, 6 bases. Germline-derived CDR1 and CDR2 are KGHSH and LQKENI. The CDR3 sequence is 19 residues long. Trimming left V 4 bases short and J 3 bases short, with 25 bases between.

This clone was counted a single time. The rearrangement uses TRBV20-1 and TRBJ2-2, with 9 bases that match TRBD2. Germline-derived CDR1 and CDR2 are DFQATT and SNEGSKA (reference sequence). The CDR3 is 16 amino acids. Losses at the gene ends were 3 bases for V and 1 base for J; bases not matched to a gene: 6. The CDR3 nucleotides read TGCAGTGCTAGTGCCGATAGCGGGAGGAACACCGGGGAGCTGTTTTTT. Its translation: CSASADSGRNTGELFF.

Only one count was recorded for this clone. The chain couples TRBV4-1 to TRBJ2-5; D ambiguous. Deletions cut 1 base from V and 0 bases from J, with 9 bases between. Germline V gene lookup returns CDR1 MGHRA and CDR2 YSYEKL. This CDR3 has 15 residues. CDR3 nucleotides: TGCGCCAGCAGCCAAGTTCTAGGTTACCAAGAGACCCAGTACTTC. It encodes CASSQVLGYQETQYF.